The next 28 T cell receptor beta chains were all read from a single sample in a study of identical twins (dated by TCRdb to about 2016). Libraries came from 5' RACE. These reads were obtained on an Illumina HiSeq 2000. The public sequencing data were trimmed at Q25 with fastp and processed into clonotypes with MiXCR by TCRdb, which kept only in-frame beta chains. When rows share a CDR3 protein, they turn into one entry using the most common DNA and genes. The sample table lists 450,000 or so distinct CDR3 sequences, around an eighth of them with a count of one. The ten biggest clones cover more than 0.8% of the sample. The same sample was also studied in work on yellow fever vaccine responses in identical twins.

Sequencing input: CD4+ T cells sorted from blood. Receptor source: a woman between 18 and 30 years old in good health.

This clonotype was counted a few times. In nucleotides, the CDR3 is TGTGCCAGCGCCAATGCCGGGGAGCTGTTTTTT. Translated: CASANAGELFF. This chain uses TRBV7-9 with TRBJ2-2; D not resolved. V was pared by 8 bases and J by 6 bases, with 7 bases between. Germline-derived CDR1 and CDR2 are SEHNR and FQNEAQ (reference sequence). The CDR3 has 11 amino acids.

This chain links TRBV13 with TRBJ1-1, with D hard to call. V was cut by 2 bases and J by 0 bases, with 19 bases left in between. The CDR3 sequence is 18 residues long. Germline V gene data show CDR1 as PRHDT and CDR2 as FYEKMQ (reference sequence). The CDR3 sequence: CASSLFYGTASMNTEAFF. CDR3 bases: TGTGCCAGCAGCTTATTTTATGGTACAGCAAGCATGAACACTGAAGCTTTCTTT. The full variable domain, completed using reference TRBV13 and TRBJ1-1, is AAGVIQSPRHLIKEKRETATLKCYPIPRHDTVYWYQQGPGQDPQFLISFYEKMQSDKGSIPDRFSAQQFSDYHSELNMSSLELGDSALYFCASSLFYGTASMNTEAFFGQGTRLTVV.

This clonotype has just a few counts. The genes are TRBV2 and TRBJ2-3; 9 positions agree with TRBD1. V shed 3 bases, J shed 4 bases, and the junction held 14 bases outside the gene matches. The germline CDR1 and CDR2 sequences are SNHLY and FYNNEI. CDR3 length: 18 amino acids. For the CDR3, the DNA is TGTGCCAGCAGTGACCTAAAGGGCCGGGACAGGGCTGCAGATACGCAGTATTTT. It codes for CASSDLKGRDRAADTQYF.

The chain recombines TRBV3-1 with TRBJ2-2; no reliable D call. The V end lost 1 base, the J end lost 0 bases, and 12 bases lay between the germline ends. The germline V gene has CDR1 LGHDT and CDR2 YNNKEL (reference sequence). The length of the CDR3 is 17 residues. CDR3 sequence reads: CASSQAVTSANTGELFF. DNA of the CDR3: TGTGCCAGCAGCCAAGCCGTGACCTCCGCGAACACCGGGGAGCTGTTTTTT.

This chain connects TRBV2 to TRBJ2-1, with a weak D call TRBD2 (7 bases). Germline CDR1 and CDR2: SNHLY and FYNNEI. The V end was cut by 8 bases, the J end by 14 bases, with 16 bases between. This CDR3 region has 11 residues. CDR3 DNA sequence: TGTGCCAGCCACAGGGAGGGTAGAAAGTTCTTC. Translating gives CASHREGRKFF.

The V call is TRBV5-6, the J call TRBJ2-5; TRBD2 might be the D (7 bases). The V gene lost 5 bases and the J gene lost 4 bases, with 15 bases spanning the gap. The CDR3 sequence is 14 residues long. The germline V gene has CDR1 SGHDT and CDR2 YYEEEE. The CDR3: CASRRRGGPETQYF. CDR3 sequence (DNA): TGTGCCAGCAGACGTAGGGGGGGACCAGAGACCCAGTACTTC.

Ten or more counts support this clonotype. The CDR3 DNA follows: TGTGCCACCAGCAGTACCTTGAACACTGAAGCTTTCTTT. Translated, it gives CATSSTLNTEAFF. The gene calls are TRBV15 and TRBJ1-1; D is ambiguous. The germline gives CDR1 LNHNV, CDR2 YYDKDF (reference sequence). The CDR3 has 13 residues. With 3 bases removed from V and 0 bases from J, the gap between germline ends came to 5 bases.

The chain links TRBV2 to TRBJ2-7; no clear D. The CDR3 contains 15 residues. V was shortened by 6 bases and J by 3 bases, with 18 bases between the two germline ends. Per the germline V gene, CDR1 is SNHLY and CDR2 is FYNNEI. The CDR3 bases are TGTGCCAGCAGCAATAAGGAGAAGAGTTACTACGAGCAGTACTTC. It codes for CASSNKEKSYYEQYF. Full variable domain (remainder filled in from reference TRBV2 and TRBJ2-7): EPEVTQTPSHQVTQMGQEVILRCVPISNHLYFYWYRQILGQKVEFLVSFYNNEISEKSEIFDDQFSVERPDGSNFTLKIRSTKLEDSAMYFCASSNKEKSYYEQYFGPGTRLTVT.

The chain joins TRBV5-1 to TRBJ2-1; the D is unclear. V was pared by 0 bases and J by 0 bases, with 7 bases between. The CDR3 is 15 residues long. Per the germline V gene, CDR1 is SGHRS and CDR2 is YFSETQ. In nucleotides, the CDR3 is TGCGCCAGCAGCTTGGAAAGGCTCTCCTACAATGAGCAGTTCTTC. This codes for CASSLERLSYNEQFF. The variable domain in full, with the rest retrieved from reference TRBV5-1 and TRBJ2-1, is KAGVTQTPRYLIKTRGQQVTLSCSPISGHRSVSWYQQTPGQGLQFLFEYFSETQRNKGNFPGRFSGRQFSNSRSEMNVSTLELGDSALYLCASSLERLSYNEQFFGPGTRLTVL.

A single count supports this clonotype. J is TRBJ1-1 and V is TRBV7-2; D ambiguous. V lost 6 bases and J 0 bases, leaving 8 bases between the germline ends. In germline, CDR1 is SGHTA, CDR2 FQGNSA. This CDR3 is built from 13 residues. As DNA, the CDR3 is TGTGCCAGCAGGATCTCGGTGAACACTGAAGCTTTCTTT. It codes for CASRISVNTEAFF. The complete variable domain, with remaining parts taken from reference TRBV7-2 and TRBJ1-1, reads GAGVSQSPSNKVTEKGKDVELRCDPISGHTALYWYRQSLGQGLEFLIYFQGNSAPDKSGLPSDRFSAERTGGSVSTLTIQRTQQEDSAVYLCASRISVNTEAFFGQGTRLTVV.

The V and J genes are TRBV19 and TRBJ2-5; the match to TRBD1 covers 9 bases. CDR3 length: 15 amino acids. CDR1 LNHDA and CDR2 SQIVND come from the germline V gene (reference sequence). V shed 4 bases and J 0 bases; nucleotides not matched to a gene: 3. CDR3 sequence reads: CASSTGQGNQETQYF. CDR3 sequence (DNA): TGTGCCAGTAGTACCGGACAGGGGAACCAAGAGACCCAGTACTTC.

The V gene is TRBV7-3, the J gene TRBJ2-3; 9 bases fit TRBD1. J lost 2 bases, V lost 5 bases, and 5 bases had no gene match. CDR1 is SGHTA and CDR2 is FQGTGA in the germline V gene. The CDR3 covers 15 residues. This chain's CDR3 is CASSTRQGDTDTQYF. For the CDR3, the DNA is TGTGCCAGCAGCACAAGACAGGGGGACACAGATACGCAGTATTTT. The full variable domain, rest sourced from reference TRBV7-3 and TRBJ2-3, is GAGVSQTPSNKVTEKGKYVELRCDPISGHTALYWYRQSLGQGPEFLIYFQGTGAADDSGLPNDRFFAVRPEGSVSTLKIQRTERGDSAVYLCASSTRQGDTDTQYFGPGTRLTVL.

This clonotype showed up many times. The V and J genes are TRBV5-5 and TRBJ2-3; 8 positions agree with TRBD2. The CDR3 contains 14 residues. V lost 7 bases and J lost 2; bases outside the gene matches: 6. CDR1 is SGHKS, CDR2 YYEKEE, per germline (reference sequence). The CDR3: CASARGGDTDTQYF. CDR3 nucleotide sequence: TGTGCCAGCGCACGGGGGGGGGACACAGATACGCAGTATTTT.

This clonotype was detected a few times. The chain couples TRBV7-2 to TRBJ2-5; no reliable D call. This CDR3 is 11 amino acids long. The V end lost 8 bases, the J end lost 1 base, and 5 bases lay between the germline ends. Looked up from germline, CDR1 is SGHTA and CDR2 is FQGNSA. The CDR3 reads CASAFQETQYF. The CDR3 DNA sequence: TGTGCCAGCGCGTTCCAAGAGACCCAGTACTTC.

The chain uses TRBV6-4 and TRBJ2-1, with a possible D match to TRBD1 (6 bases). The CDR3 has 15 amino acids. Per germline, CDR1 MRHNA and CDR2 SNTAGT. Trimming stripped 0 bases from V and 6 bases from J, with 12 bases between. The DNA for the CDR3 is TGTGCCAGCAGTGACTCCAGGGGTTCGGGCAATGAGCAGTTCTTC. Encoded protein: CASSDSRGSGNEQFF.

The V gene is TRBV3-1, the J gene TRBJ1-5, with TRBD1 matching 7 bases. The V and J ends lost 4 bases and 4 bases, in that order; junction bases with no gene match: 7. The CDR3 sequence is 15 residues long. Per germline, CDR1 LGHDT and CDR2 YNNKEL (reference sequence). CDR3 residues: CASSLGQDTNQPQHF. The CDR3 nucleotides are TGTGCCAGCAGCCTTGGACAGGACACGAATCAGCCCCAGCATTTT.

This clonotype came up a few times. V gene TRBV6-2 or TRBV6-3 combines with J gene TRBJ2-5; D is possibly TRBD1 (6 bases). Germline lookup yields CDR1 MNHEY and CDR2 SVGEGT. This CDR3 has 14 residues. V lost 8 bases, J lost 5 bases, and 18 bases lay in between. The CDR3 protein is CASQEGGNGETQYF. CDR3 nucleotide sequence: TGTGCCAGCCAAGAAGGGGGTAACGGCGAGACCCAGTACTTC.

This clonotype was picked up a small number of times. The V and J genes are TRBV20-1 and TRBJ2-3, with 7 positions matching TRBD2. From germline, CDR1 is DFQATT and CDR2 SNEGSKA (reference sequence). The V gene end was trimmed by 4 bases and the J gene end by 4 bases; junction bases not matched to a gene: 8. This CDR3 is 14 amino acids long. The CDR3 is CSATPGGSPDTQYF. CDR3 coding DNA: TGCAGTGCTACTCCCGGGGGGTCTCCAGATACGCAGTATTTT.

This clonotype came up a few times. The V gene is TRBV7-8, the J gene TRBJ2-1; 9 bases are shared with TRBD1. Trimming took 3 bases from V and 9 from J; bases not matched to a gene: 6. CDR3 length: 14 residues. Per the germline V gene, CDR1 is SGHVS and CDR2 is FQNEAQ. The CDR3 protein is CASSLGQGRFEQFF. CDR3 bases: TGTGCCAGCAGCTTGGGACAGGGTCGGTTTGAGCAGTTCTTC.

This rearrangement joins TRBV20-1 to TRBJ2-7; the D is unclear. This CDR3 has 13 residues. V dropped 3 bases and J dropped 7 bases, with 16 bases sitting between them. Germline V gene lookup returns CDR1 DFQATT and CDR2 SNEGSKA (reference sequence). The CDR3 region has the DNA TGCAGTGCTAGTCAGTTAGTCGTGGGAGAGCAGTACTTC. It specifies CSASQLVVGEQYF.

The rearrangement links TRBV25-1 to TRBJ2-7, with TRBD1 identical over 7 bases. V trimming: 4 bases; J trimming: 6 bases; junction bases outside the gene matches: 6. CDR3 length equals 13 residues. From germline, CDR1 is MGHDK and CDR2 SYGVNS. The CDR3 coding sequence is TGTGCCAGCAGTGCAGACAGGGTAGTCGAGCAGTACTTC. Protein product: CASSADRVVEQYF.

In regard to this clonotype: The junction does not match germline at one end; this may be a read error. This chain connects TRBV2 to TRBJ2-1, with 11 bases fitting TRBD2. The length of the CDR3 is 18 residues. Germline CDR1 is SNHLY and CDR2 is FYNNEI. In DNA, the CDR3 is TGTACCAGCAGTTCCCCGGGACTAGCGGCGAGCTCCTACAATGAGCAGTTCTTC. Protein product: CTSSSPGLAASSYNEQFF.

This clonotype was recorded at least ten times. This chain connects TRBV6-2 or TRBV6-3 to TRBJ2-1, with a tentative D call TRBD1 (6 bases). V lost 4 bases to trimming and J lost 6 bases, with 10 bases between them. CDR3 length: 13 residues. Germline-derived CDR1 and CDR2 are MNHEY and SVGEGT. The CDR3 DNA reads TGTGCCAGCAGTTGGCTACAGGGCAATGAGCAGTTCTTC. Its translation: CASSWLQGNEQFF.

The chain employs TRBV7-8 and TRBJ2-7; D remains unclear. Deletions cut 5 bases from V and 1 base from J, with 12 bases between. From germline, CDR1 is SGHVS and CDR2 FQNEAQ. This CDR3 has 14 residues. CDR3 amino acids: CASSLELISYEQYF. The CDR3 nucleotides read TGTGCCAGCAGCCTAGAACTGATATCCTACGAGCAGTACTTC.

The chain recombines TRBV5-8 with TRBJ2-1, with D tentatively TRBD1 (7 bases). Trimming cost V 9 bases and J 4 bases, with 20 bases left between them. The germline gives CDR1 SGHTS, CDR2 YDEGEE. The CDR3 has 15 amino acids. The CDR3 region is CAIRPRGEVYNEQFF. The CDR3 DNA is TGTGCCATCAGACCCAGGGGGGAGGTGTACAATGAGCAGTTCTTC.

The rearrangement uses TRBV2 and TRBJ2-7; TRBD1 might be the D (5 bases). Trimming stripped 1 base from V and 2 bases from J, with 15 bases between. CDR1 is SNHLY, CDR2 FYNNEI, per germline. CDR3 length: 16 amino acids. The CDR3 DNA is TGTGCCAGCAGTGAAGGACCCTGGGGCGGCGCCTACGAGCAGTACTTC. This sequence encodes CASSEGPWGGAYEQYF.

This clonotype was observed a handful of times. CDR3 in amino acids: CAWSAQGTEQFF. In DNA form, the CDR3 reads TGTGCCTGGAGTGCACAGGGAACTGAGCAGTTCTTC. The chain employs TRBV30 and TRBJ2-1; weak D call: TRBD1 (6 bases). The V gene's germline CDR1 is GTSNPN and CDR2 SVGIG (reference sequence). Trimming pared 1 base from V and 9 bases from J, leaving 10 bases between. The length of the CDR3 is 12 residues.

A remark on this clonotype: One end of the junction does not line up with germline, which may come from a read error. The rearrangement joins TRBV3-1 to TRBJ2-6; D may be TRBD1 (5 bases). This CDR3 has 18 amino acids. From germline, CDR1 is LGHDT and CDR2 YNNKEL (reference sequence). The CDR3 sequence is CASSQERLLTSGANFLTF. The CDR3 DNA follows: TGTGCCAGCAGCCAAGAAAGGCTACTCACTTCTGGGGCCAACTTCCTGACTTTC.